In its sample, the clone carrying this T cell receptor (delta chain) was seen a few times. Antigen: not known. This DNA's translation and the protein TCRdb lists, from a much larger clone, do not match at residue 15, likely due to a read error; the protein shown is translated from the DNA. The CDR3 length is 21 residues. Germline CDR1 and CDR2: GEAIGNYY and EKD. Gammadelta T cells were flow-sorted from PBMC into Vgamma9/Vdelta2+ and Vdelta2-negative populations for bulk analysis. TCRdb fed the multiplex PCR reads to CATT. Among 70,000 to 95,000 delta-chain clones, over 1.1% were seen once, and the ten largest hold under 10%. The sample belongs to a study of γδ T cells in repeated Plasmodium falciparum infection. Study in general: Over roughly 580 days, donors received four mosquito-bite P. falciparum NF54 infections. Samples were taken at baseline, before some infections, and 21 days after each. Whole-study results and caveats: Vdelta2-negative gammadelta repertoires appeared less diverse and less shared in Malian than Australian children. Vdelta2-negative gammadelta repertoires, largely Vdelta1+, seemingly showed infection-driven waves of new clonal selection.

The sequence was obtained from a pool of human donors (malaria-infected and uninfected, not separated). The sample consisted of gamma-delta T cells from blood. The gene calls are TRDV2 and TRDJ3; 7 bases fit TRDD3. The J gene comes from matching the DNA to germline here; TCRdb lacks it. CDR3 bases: TGTGCCTGTGACATCGTCCCTTTGGGGATAGAAGCCTCCTGGGGCACCCGACAGATGTTTTTC. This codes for CACDIVPLGIEASWGTRQMFF.